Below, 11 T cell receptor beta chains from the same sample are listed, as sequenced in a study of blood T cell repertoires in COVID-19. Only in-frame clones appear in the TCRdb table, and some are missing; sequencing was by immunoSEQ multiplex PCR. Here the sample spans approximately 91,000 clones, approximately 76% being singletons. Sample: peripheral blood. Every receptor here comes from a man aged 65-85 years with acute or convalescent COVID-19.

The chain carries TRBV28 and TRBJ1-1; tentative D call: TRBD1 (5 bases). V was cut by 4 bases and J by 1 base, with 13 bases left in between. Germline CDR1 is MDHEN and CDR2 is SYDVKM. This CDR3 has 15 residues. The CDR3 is CASSSYYTGNTEAFF. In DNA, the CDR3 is TGTGCCAGCAGTTCCTATTATACAGGGAACACTGAAGCTTTCTTT.

The CDR3 region has the DNA TGCGCCAGCAGCCTGTGGACAGGGATGGTTGATGAAAAACTGTTTTTT. Its translation is CASSLWTGMVDEKLFF. The chain is built from TRBV4-1 and TRBJ1-4; 8 bases agree with TRBD1. Unmatched junction bases numbered 10, after V lost 4 bases and J lost 6 bases. Germline values: CDR1 MGHRA, CDR2 YSYEKL. The CDR3 sequence is 16 residues long.

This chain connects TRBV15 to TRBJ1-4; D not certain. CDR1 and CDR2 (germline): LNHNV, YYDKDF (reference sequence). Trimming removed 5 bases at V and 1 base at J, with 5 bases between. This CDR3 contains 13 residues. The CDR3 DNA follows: TGTGCCACCAGCGGCCAAACTAATGAAAAACTGTTTTTT. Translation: CATSGQTNEKLFF.

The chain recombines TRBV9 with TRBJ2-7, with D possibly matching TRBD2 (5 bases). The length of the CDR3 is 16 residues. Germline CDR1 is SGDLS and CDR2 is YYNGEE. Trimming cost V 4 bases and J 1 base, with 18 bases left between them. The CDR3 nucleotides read TGTGCCAGCAGCCCCCTGGACTTTCCGTATTCCTACGAGCAGTACTTC. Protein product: CASSPLDFPYSYEQYF.

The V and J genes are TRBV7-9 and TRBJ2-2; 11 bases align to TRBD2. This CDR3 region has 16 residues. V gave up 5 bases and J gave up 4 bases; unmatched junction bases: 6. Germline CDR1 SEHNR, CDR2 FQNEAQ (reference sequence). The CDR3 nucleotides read TGTGCCAGCAGCCCCCAAACTAGCGGGGGCACCGGGGAGCTGTTTTTT. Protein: CASSPQTSGGTGELFF.

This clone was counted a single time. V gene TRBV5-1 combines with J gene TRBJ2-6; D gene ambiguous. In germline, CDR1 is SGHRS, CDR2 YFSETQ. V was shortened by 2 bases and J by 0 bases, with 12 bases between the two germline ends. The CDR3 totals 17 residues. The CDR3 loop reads CASSFRATSSGANVLTF. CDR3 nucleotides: TGCGCCAGCAGCTTCCGAGCGACCTCCTCTGGGGCCAACGTCCTGACTTTC. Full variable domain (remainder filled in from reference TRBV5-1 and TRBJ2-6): KAGVTQTPRYLIKTRGQQVTLSCSPISGHRSVSWYQQTPGQGLQFLFEYFSETQRNKGNFPGRFSGRQFSNSRSEMNVSTLELGDSALYLCASSFRATSSGANVLTFGAGSRLTVL.

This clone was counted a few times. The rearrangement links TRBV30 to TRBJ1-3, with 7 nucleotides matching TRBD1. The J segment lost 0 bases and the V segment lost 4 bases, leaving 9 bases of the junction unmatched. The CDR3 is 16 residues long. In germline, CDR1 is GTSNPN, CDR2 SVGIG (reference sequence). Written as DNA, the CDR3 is TGTGCCTGGAATACTATCCGGACAGGCTCTGGAAACACCATATATTTT. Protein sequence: CAWNTIRTGSGNTIYF.

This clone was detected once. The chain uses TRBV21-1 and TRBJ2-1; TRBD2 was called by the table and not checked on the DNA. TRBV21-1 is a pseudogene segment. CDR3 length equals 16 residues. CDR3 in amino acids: CASSKLGGGSYNEQFF. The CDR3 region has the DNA TGTGCCAGCAGCAAATTAGGTGGAGGGTCCTACAATGAGCAGTTCTTC.

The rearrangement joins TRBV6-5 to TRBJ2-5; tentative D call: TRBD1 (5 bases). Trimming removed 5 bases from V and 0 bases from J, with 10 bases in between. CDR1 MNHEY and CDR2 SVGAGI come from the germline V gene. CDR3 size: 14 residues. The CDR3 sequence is CASSLGVYQETQYF. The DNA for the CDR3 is TGTGCCAGCAGTCTAGGGGTGTACCAAGAGACCCAGTACTTC.

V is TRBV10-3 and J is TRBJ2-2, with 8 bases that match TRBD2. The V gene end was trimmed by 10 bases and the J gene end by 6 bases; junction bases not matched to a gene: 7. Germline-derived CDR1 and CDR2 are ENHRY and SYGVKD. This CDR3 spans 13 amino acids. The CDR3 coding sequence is TGTGCCACCGGGAGGGAAAAGGCCGGGGAGCTGTTTTTT. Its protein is CATGREKAGELFF.

CDR3 sequence (DNA): TGTGCCAGCAGTTCCCTAGGGAGCAGCGACGGGGAGCTGTTTTTT. Protein: CASSSLGSSDGELFF. The chain recombines TRBV28 with TRBJ2-2, with D possibly being TRBD2 (5 bases). CDR3 length: 15 residues. V was shortened by 4 bases and J by 7 bases, with 16 bases between the two germline ends. CDR1 is MDHEN, CDR2 SYDVKM, per germline.